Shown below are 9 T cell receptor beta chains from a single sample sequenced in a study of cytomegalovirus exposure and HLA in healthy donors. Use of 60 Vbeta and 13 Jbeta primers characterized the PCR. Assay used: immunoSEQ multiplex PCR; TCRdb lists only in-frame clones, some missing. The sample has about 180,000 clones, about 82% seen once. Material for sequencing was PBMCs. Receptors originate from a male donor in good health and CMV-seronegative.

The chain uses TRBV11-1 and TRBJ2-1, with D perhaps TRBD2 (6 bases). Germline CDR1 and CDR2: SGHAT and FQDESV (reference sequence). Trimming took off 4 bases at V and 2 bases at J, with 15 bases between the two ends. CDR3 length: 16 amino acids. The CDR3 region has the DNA TGTGCCAGCAGCTATCGCAGGGACTCCCCCTACAATGAGCAGTTCTTC. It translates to CASSYRRDSPYNEQFF.

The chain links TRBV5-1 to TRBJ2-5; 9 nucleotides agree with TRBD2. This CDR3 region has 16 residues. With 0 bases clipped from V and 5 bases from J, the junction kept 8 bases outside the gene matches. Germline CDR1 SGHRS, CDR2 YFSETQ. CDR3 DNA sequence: TGCGCCAGCAGCTTGGTCAAGAGCGGGGGGCAGGAGACCCAGTACTTC. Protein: CASSLVKSGGQETQYF.

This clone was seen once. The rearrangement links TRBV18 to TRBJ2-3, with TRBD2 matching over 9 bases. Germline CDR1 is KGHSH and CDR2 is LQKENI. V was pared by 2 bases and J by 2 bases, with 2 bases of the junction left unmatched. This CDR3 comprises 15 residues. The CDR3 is CASSPVAGATDTQYF. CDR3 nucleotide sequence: TGTGCCAGCTCACCAGTAGCGGGGGCCACAGATACGCAGTATTTT.

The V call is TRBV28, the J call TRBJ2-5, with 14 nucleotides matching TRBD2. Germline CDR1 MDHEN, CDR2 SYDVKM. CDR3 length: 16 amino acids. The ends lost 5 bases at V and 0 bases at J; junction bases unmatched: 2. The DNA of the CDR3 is TGTGCCAGCAGTGGGACTAGCGGGAGCTACCAAGAGACCCAGTACTTC. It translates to CASSGTSGSYQETQYF. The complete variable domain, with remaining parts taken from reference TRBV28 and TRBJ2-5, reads DVKVTQSSRYLVKRTGEKVFLECVQDMDHENMFWYRQDPGLGLRLIYFSYDVKMKEKGDIPEGYSVSREKKERFSLILESASTNQTSMYLCASSGTSGSYQETQYFGPGTRLLVL.

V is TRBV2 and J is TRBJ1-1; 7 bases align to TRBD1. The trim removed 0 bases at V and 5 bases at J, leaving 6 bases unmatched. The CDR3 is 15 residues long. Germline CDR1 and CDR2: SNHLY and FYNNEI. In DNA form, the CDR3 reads TGTGCCAGCAGTGAAGCGTACGACAGGGCGACTGAAGCTTTCTTT. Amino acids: CASSEAYDRATEAFF.

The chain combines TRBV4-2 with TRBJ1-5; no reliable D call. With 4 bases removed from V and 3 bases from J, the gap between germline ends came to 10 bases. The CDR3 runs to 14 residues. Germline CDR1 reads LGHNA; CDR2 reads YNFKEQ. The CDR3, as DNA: TGTGCCAGCAGCCTTACGGGGTCCAATCAGCCCCAGCATTTT. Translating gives CASSLTGSNQPQHF.

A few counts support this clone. The CDR3 coding sequence is TGTGCCAGCAGTTACTCCTGGGACAGGGGACTTGAAGCTTTCTTT. Its protein is CASSYSWDRGLEAFF. The genes are TRBV6-6 and TRBJ1-1, with 10 bases matching TRBD1. V dropped 0 bases and J dropped 7; count of bases not matched to a gene: 5. Germline CDR1 is MNHNY and CDR2 is SVGAGI (reference sequence). CDR3 length equals 15 residues.

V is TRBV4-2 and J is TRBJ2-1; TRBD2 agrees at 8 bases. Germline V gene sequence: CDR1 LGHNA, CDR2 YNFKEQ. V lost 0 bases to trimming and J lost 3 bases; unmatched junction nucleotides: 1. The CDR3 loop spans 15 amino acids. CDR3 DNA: TGTGCCAGCAGCCAAGAGACTAGCGACTACAATGAGCAGTTCTTC. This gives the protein CASSQETSDYNEQFF.

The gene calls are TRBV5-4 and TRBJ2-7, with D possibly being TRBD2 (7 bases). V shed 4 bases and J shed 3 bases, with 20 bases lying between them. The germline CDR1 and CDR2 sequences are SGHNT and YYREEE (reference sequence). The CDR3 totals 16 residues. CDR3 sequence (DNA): TGTGCCAGCAGCAAAGGGGGGCGGGAGCTCAACTACGAGCAGTACTTC. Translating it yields CASSKGGRELNYEQYF.